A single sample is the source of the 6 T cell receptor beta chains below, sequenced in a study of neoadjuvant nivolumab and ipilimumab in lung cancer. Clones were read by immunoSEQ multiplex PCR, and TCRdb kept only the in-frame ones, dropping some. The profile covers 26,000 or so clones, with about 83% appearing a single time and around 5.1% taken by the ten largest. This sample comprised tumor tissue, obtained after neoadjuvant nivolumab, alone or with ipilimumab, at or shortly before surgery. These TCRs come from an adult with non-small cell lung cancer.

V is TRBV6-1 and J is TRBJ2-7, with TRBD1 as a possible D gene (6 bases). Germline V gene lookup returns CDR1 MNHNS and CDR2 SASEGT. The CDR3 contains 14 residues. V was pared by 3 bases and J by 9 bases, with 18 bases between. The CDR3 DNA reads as TGTGCCAGCAGTGATTCAACCCACAGGGCTGCGCAGTACTTC. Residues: CASSDSTHRAAQYF.

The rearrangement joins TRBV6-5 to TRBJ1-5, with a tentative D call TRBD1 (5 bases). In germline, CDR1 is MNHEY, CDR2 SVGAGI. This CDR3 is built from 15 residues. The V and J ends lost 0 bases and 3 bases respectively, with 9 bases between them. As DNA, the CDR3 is TGTGCCAGCAGTTACTCGGCAGGGTCCAATCAGCCCCAGCATTTT. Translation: CASSYSAGSNQPQHF.

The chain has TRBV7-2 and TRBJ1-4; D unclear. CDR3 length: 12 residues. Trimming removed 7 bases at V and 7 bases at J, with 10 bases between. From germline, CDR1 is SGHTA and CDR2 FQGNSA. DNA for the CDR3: TGTGCCAGCACCTTGATAGGTGAAAAACTGTTTTTT. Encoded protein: CASTLIGEKLFF.

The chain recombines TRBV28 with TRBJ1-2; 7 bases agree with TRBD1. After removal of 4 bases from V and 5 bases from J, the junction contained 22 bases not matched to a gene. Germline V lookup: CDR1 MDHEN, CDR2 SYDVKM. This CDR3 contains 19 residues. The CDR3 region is CASSSYGDVWDRKYYGYTF. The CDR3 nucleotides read TGTGCCAGCAGTTCTTATGGAGACGTTTGGGACAGAAAATATTATGGCTACACCTTC.

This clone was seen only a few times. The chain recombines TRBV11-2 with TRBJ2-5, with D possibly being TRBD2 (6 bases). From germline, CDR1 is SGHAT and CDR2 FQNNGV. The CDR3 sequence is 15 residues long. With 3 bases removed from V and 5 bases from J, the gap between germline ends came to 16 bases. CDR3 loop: CASSFNAGGGETQYF. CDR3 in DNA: TGTGCCAGCAGCTTTAATGCGGGCGGAGGGGAGACCCAGTACTTC. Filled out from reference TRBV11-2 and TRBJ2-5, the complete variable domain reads EAGVAQSPRYKIIEKRQSVAFWCNPISGHATLYWYQQILGQGPKLLIQFQNNGVVDDSQLPKDRFSAERLKGVDSTLKIQPAKLEDSAVYLCASSFNAGGGETQYFGPGTRLLVL.

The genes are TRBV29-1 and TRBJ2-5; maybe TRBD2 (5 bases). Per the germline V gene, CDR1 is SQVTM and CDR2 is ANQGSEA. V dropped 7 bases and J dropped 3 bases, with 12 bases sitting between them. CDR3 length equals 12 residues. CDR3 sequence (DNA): TGCAGCGGGTTAAGCGGAGAAGAGACCCAGTACTTC. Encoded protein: CSGLSGEETQYF.